The entry below describes one TCR beta chain. Its antigen is undetermined. The sample comes from a study of cytotoxic CD8 clonotypes in ibrutinib-treated CLL. At the level of the study: Response sampling occurred after a median approximately 12 months of treatment (range 6 to 36). Study outcomes and limitations: Elevated clonality accompanied ibrutinib response, with a return toward baseline values at progression.

Target depth was 1 in 200,000 to 1 in 1 million T cells, about 10x per clonotype. TCRdb keeps only in-frame clones here, not all; method: immunoSEQ multiplex PCR. This repertoire shows about 160,000 clones, 70% to 90% found once; its top ten account for roughly 3%. The CDR3 contains 18 residues. Germline V gives CDR1 SGHRS, CDR2 YFSETQ. V was pared by 3 bases and J by 2 bases, with 20 bases between. The chain joins TRBV5-1 to TRBJ2-2; D might be TRBD2 (6 bases). The receptor's source is a human donor with chronic lymphocytic leukemia. The sample consisted of PBMCs, taken at disease progression, from a patient treated with ibrutinib. The CDR3 here is CASSSGGPPELNTGELFF. As DNA, the CDR3 is TGCGCCAGCAGCTCTGGAGGGCCTCCGGAGCTAAACACCGGGGAGCTGTTTTTT.